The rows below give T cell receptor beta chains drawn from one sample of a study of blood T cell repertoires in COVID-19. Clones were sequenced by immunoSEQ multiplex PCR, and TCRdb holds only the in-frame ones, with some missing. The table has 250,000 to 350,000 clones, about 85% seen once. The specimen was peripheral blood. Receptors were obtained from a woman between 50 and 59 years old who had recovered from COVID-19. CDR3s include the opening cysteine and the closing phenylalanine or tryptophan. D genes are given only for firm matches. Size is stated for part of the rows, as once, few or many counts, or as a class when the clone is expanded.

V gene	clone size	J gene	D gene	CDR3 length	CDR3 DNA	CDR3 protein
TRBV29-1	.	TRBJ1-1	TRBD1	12	TGCAGCCTTAACAGGGGGAACACTGAAGCTTTCTTT	CSLNRGNTEAFF
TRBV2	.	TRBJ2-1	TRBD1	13	TGTGCCAGCTTTCGGGACAGGGACAATGAGCAGTTCTTC	CASFRDRDNEQFF
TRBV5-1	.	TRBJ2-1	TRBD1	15	TGCGCCAGCAGCTTGATAGGGGGCCCCATGAATGAGCAGTTCTTC	CASSLIGGPMNEQFF
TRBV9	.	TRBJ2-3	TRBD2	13	TGTGCCAGCAGGGGAGGGTTCACAGATACGCAGTATTTT	CASRGGFTDTQYF
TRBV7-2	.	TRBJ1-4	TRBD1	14	TGTGCCAGCAGGACAGGGTGGTCGGGCGAAAAACTGTTTTTT	CASRTGWSGEKLFF
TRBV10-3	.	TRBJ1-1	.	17	TGTGCCATCAGTGAGAGCAGCCTACAGGGTCGGGACACTGAAGCTTTCTTT	CAISESSLQGRDTEAFF
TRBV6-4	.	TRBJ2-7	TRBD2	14	TGTGCCAGCACAATAGCGGGAGGATGCTACGAGCAGTACTTC	CASTIAGGCYEQYF
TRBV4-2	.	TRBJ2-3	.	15	TGTGCCAGCAGCCAAGATCATCAGGGCACAGATACGCAGTATTTT	CASSQDHQGTDTQYF
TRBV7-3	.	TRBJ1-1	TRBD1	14	TGTGCCAGCAGCTGGGGACAGGGAGGAACTGAAGCTTTCTTT	CASSWGQGGTEAFF
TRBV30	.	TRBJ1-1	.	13	TGTGCCTGGAGTGTACGAGCCCCCACTGAAGCTTTCTTT	CAWSVRAPTEAFF
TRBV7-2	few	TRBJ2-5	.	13	TGTGCCAGCAGGGGCGGGGACGGCGAGACCCAGTACTTC	CASRGGDGETQYF
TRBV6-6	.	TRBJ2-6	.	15	TGTGCCAGCATTCCATATTTAGCTGGGGCCAACGTCCTGACTTTC	CASIPYLAGANVLTF
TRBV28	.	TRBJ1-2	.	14	TGTGCCAGCAGTTTGAGCAGGGTAAATTATGGCTACACCTTC	CASSLSRVNYGYTF
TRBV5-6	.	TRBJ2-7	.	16	TGTGCCAGCAGATTGGGGCTAGGACAGGGACTAAACGAGCAGTACTTC	CASRLGLGQGLNEQYF
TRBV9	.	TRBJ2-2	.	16	TGTGCCAGCAGCGTAGTCCCGGGAGTGAACACCGGGGAGCTGTTTTTT	CASSVVPGVNTGELFF
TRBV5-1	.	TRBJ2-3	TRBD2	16	TGCGCCAGCAGCGCCCTAGCGGGGGGGCCCGCAGATACGCAGTATTTT	CASSALAGGPADTQYF
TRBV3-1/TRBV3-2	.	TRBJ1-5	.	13	TGTGCCAGCAGCCAAGATCGTCTGGCGCCCCAGCATTTT	CASSQDRLAPQHF
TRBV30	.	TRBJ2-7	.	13	TGTGCCTGGAGTCGGGGAGGCTCCTACGAGCAGTACTTC	CAWSRGGSYEQYF
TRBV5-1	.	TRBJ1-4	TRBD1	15	TGCGCCAGCAGCTTGACAGGGGGCGGTAATGAAAAACTGTTTTTT	CASSLTGGGNEKLFF
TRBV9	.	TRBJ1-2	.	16	TGTGCCAGCAGCGCCTCCCCAGGGAAGGGGTTCTATGGCTACACCTTC	CASSASPGKGFYGYTF
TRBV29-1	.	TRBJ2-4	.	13	TGCAGCGTTGCCGGTATAGCCAAAAACATTCAGTACTTC	CSVAGIAKNIQYF
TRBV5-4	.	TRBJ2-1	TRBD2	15	TGTGCCAGCAGCCAATATCTTAGCGGGACTACCCACCTGTTCTTC	CASSQYLSGTTHLFF
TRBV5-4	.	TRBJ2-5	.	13	TGTGCCAGCAGTCAGGGTGTGGTAGAGACCCAGTACTTC	CASSQGVVETQYF
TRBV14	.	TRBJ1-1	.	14	TGTGCCAGCAGCCAAGTAGTAGTGAACACTGAAGCTTTCTTT	CASSQVVVNTEAFF
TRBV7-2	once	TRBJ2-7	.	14	TGTGCCAGCAGCTTAGTAACAGGGAACTACGAGCAGTACTTC	CASSLVTGNYEQYF
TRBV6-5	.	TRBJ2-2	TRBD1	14	TGTGCCAGCACGACAGGGCCGAACACCGGGGAGCTGTTTTTT	CASTTGPNTGELFF
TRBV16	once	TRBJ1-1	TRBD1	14	TGTGCCAGCAGCCGGACTGACAGGGGAACTGAAGCTTTCTTT	CASSRTDRGTEAFF
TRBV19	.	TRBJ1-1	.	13	TGTGCCAGTAGTATTCTATTGAACACTGAAGCTTTCTTT	CASSILLNTEAFF
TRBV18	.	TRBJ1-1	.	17	TGTGCCAGCTCACCACCTAACGGGCGGAAGGGGTTGTCTGAAGCTTTCTTT	CASSPPNGRKGLSEAFF
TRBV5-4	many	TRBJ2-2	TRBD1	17	TGTGCCAGCAGCTTGGAAACATGGAGGCAGGGGGCCGGGGAGCTGTTTTTT	CASSLETWRQGAGELFF
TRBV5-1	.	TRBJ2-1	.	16	TGCGCCAGCAGCCCCACCGTAGCGGACTCCTACAATGAGCAGTTCTTC	CASSPTVADSYNEQFF
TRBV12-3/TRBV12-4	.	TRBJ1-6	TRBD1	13	TGTGCCAGCAGCCAAGGACAGGGAGTACCCCTCCACTTT	CASSQGQGVPLHF
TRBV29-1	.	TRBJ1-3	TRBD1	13	TGCAGCCCCGAAGGGGGCCTTGGAAACACCATATATTTT	CSPEGGLGNTIYF
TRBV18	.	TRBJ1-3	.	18	TGTGCCAGCTCCCCAAGGGGAACAGGGCCAGCATCTGGAAACACCATATATTTT	CASSPRGTGPASGNTIYF
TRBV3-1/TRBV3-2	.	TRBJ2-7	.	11	TGTGCCAGCAGCAGAGGCTACGAGCAGTACTTC	CASSRGYEQYF
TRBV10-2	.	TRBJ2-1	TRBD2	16	TGCGCCAGCAAGGTCCTAGGAGGGACTAGCAATAATGAGCAGTTCTTC	CASKVLGGTSNNEQFF
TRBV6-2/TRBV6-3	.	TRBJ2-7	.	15	TGTGCCAGCAGTTGGAGAGCTGTAAATGCCTACGAGCAGTACTTC	CASSWRAVNAYEQYF
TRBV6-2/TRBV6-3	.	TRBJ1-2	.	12	TGTGCCAGCAGTTACCGGGCAGGGAGGCCCACCTTC	CASSYRAGRPTF
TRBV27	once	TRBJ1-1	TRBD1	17	TGTGCCAGCAGTTTGGCAGGGGGCCCCCTGATGAACACTGAAGCTTTCTTT	CASSLAGGPLMNTEAFF
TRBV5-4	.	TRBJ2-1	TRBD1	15	TGTGCCAGCAGCTCAGGGACAGGGGGCAGGAGTGAGCAGTTCTTC	CASSSGTGGRSEQFF
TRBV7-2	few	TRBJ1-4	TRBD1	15	TGTGCCAGCAGCCCCTGGACAGGGGAGGTTGAAAAACTGTTTTTT	CASSPWTGEVEKLFF
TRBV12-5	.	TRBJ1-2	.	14	TGTGCTAGTGCCGTCGGGGGGAGGCGTGATGGCTACACCTTC	CASAVGGRRDGYTF
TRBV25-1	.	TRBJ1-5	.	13	TGTGCCAGCAGTGGCAGCGTGACAGGGCCCCAGCATTTT	CASSGSVTGPQHF
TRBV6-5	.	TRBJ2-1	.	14	TGTGCCAGCAGTTACGAACGGTTGAGGAATGAGCAGTTCTTC	CASSYERLRNEQFF
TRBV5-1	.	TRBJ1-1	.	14	TGCGCCAGCAGCTCCCAGGTGACGAACACTGAAGCTTTCTTT	CASSSQVTNTEAFF
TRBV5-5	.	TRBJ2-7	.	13	TGTGCCAGCAGCTTGCAGCGAGGCTACGAGCAGTACTTC	CASSLQRGYEQYF
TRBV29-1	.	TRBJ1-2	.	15	TGCAGCGTCCTAGGAAGGGGGGGCGCGAACGATGGCTACACCTTC	CSVLGRGGANDGYTF
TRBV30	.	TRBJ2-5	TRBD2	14	TGTGCCTGGGTTAGACTAGCCGGGCAAGAGACCCAGTACTTC	CAWVRLAGQETQYF
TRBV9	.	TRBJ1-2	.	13	TGTGCCAGCAGCGTAGGACTTTACGATGGCTACACCTTC	CASSVGLYDGYTF
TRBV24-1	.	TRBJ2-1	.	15	TGTGCCACCAGTGACCCGGGACAACCTTGGGATGAGCAGTTCTTC	CATSDPGQPWDEQFF
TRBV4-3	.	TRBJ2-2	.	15	TGCGCCAGCAGCCGATTAGCCGGGACAAACGGGGAGCTGTTTTTT	CASSRLAGTNGELFF
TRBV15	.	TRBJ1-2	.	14	TGTGCCACCAGCCTTCGGTTCAGGCCCTATGGCTACACCTTC	CATSLRFRPYGYTF
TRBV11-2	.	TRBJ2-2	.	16	TGTGCCAGCAGATCACCTGGACAGTGGACCACCGGGGAGCTGTTTTTT	CASRSPGQWTTGELFF
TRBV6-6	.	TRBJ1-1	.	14	TGTGCCAGCAGTTACGGGAGCGCGAACACTGAAGCTTTCTTT	CASSYGSANTEAFF
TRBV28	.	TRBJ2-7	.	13	TGTGCCAGCAGTTTTCAGTCCGCATACGAGCAGTACTTC	CASSFQSAYEQYF
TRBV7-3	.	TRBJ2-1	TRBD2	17	TGTGCCAGCAGCCCCCAACCCCTCACATCTAGCGGGGGGGAGCAGTTCTTC	CASSPQPLTSSGGEQFF
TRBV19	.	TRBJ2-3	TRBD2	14	TGTGCCAGTAGTTTAGCGGGAATGACAGATACGCAGTATTTT	CASSLAGMTDTQYF